Listed here are 4 T cell receptor beta chains from one sample, sequenced in a study of T cell repertoires in cytomegalovirus infection. From the reads, TCRdb called clonotypes with MiXCR, one entry per CDR3 protein. The profile covers about 360,000 distinct CDR3 sequences, with approximately 18% appearing a single time and roughly 8.7% taken by the ten largest. The sequenced sample was PBMCs. The receptors stem from a human donor in good health (CMV status not recorded). Some clones in this sample may be carry-over from other donors' samples.

V and J are TRBV10-3 and TRBJ2-3; 10 bases align to TRBD2. Germline V gene data show CDR1 as ENHRY and CDR2 as SYGVKD. Trimming took 5 bases from V and 3 from J; bases not matched to a gene: 11. CDR3 length equals 17 residues. Here the CDR3 reads CAISPGFLAGDTDTQYF. CDR3 DNA sequence: TGTGCCATCAGTCCTGGTTTTCTAGCGGGGGATACAGATACGCAGTATTTT.

This clonotype was found a few times. The J gene is TRBJ2-3, the V gene TRBV18; 14 nucleotides line up with TRBD2. CDR3 length: 20 residues. V lost 2 bases and J lost 0; bases outside the gene matches: 10. Looked up from germline, CDR1 is KGHSH and CDR2 is LQKENI. CDR3 coding DNA: TGTGCCAGCTCACCATATGGACTAGCGGGAGGACGAACTAGCACAGATACGCAGTATTTT. It yields the protein CASSPYGLAGGRTSTDTQYF.

The rearrangement joins TRBV19 to TRBJ2-1, with D possibly matching TRBD2 (6 bases). The CDR3 extends over 12 amino acids. V lost 10 bases to trimming and J lost 7 bases, with 14 bases between them. CDR1 LNHDA and CDR2 SQIVND come from the germline V gene (reference sequence). CDR3 in amino acids: CATEEGGNEQFF. The CDR3 nucleotides are TGTGCCACCGAGGAGGGTGGTAATGAGCAGTTCTTC.

The V and J genes are TRBV4-3 and TRBJ2-7; the D gene is possibly TRBD2 (6 bases). The CDR3 consists of 15 residues. V lost 1 base to trimming and J lost 1 base, with 11 bases between them. The germline gives CDR1 LGHNA, CDR2 YSLEER. The CDR3 region is CASSQGPSASYEQYF. In nucleotides, the CDR3 is TGCGCCAGCAGCCAAGGTCCTAGCGCTTCCTACGAGCAGTACTTC.